These 25 T cell receptor beta chains originate from one sample sequenced in a study of T cells in Graves' hyperthyroidism and ophthalmopathy. Researchers amplified the TCR beta CDR3 regions from RNA transcripts. The study used the HTBI primer set for a first-round RT-PCR of the TCR CDR3. TCRdb used MiXCR to reprocess the multiplex PCR reads, holding one entry per CDR3 protein. The sample yields 95,000 to 100,000 distinct CDR3 sequences, under 65% seen once. The specimen sequenced was blood. These receptors originate from a woman aged 35 to 49 with Graves' hyperthyroidism.

This clonotype showed up many times. The V call is TRBV7-8, the J call TRBJ2-5; 12 bases fit TRBD2. The V segment lost 6 bases and the J segment 4 bases; nucleotides outside the gene matches: 9. The CDR3 consists of 16 residues. Germline V lookup: CDR1 SGHVS, CDR2 FQNEAQ. CDR3 DNA: TGTGCCAGCAGTCCCGAGACTAGCGGGAGTTCAGAGACCCAGTACTTC. It yields the protein CASSPETSGSSETQYF.

This clonotype was recorded at least ten times. The rearrangement uses TRBV2 and TRBJ2-7, with TRBD1 matching over 8 bases. After removal of 7 bases from V and 3 bases from J, the junction contained 8 bases not matched to a gene. This CDR3 spans 14 amino acids. Germline CDR1 is SNHLY and CDR2 is FYNNEI. Here the CDR3 reads CASIGAGGRYEQYF. The CDR3 DNA is TGTGCCAGCATTGGGGCAGGGGGCCGCTACGAGCAGTACTTC.

V usage is TRBV29-1 and J usage is TRBJ2-6; D remains unclear. Germline V CDR1 and CDR2: SQVTM, ANQGSEA. The ends were cut back, 1 base at V and 4 bases at J, with 8 bases in the middle. The CDR3 covers 14 residues. CDR3 DNA: TGCAGCGTTGAAGTGGGTGGCGGGGCCAACGTCCTGACTTTC. Amino acids: CSVEVGGGANVLTF. Supplemented by reference TRBV29-1 and TRBJ2-6, the full variable domain reads SAVISQKPSRDICQRGTSLTIQCQVDSQVTMMFWYRQQPGQSLTLIATANQGSEATYESGFVIDKFPISRPNLTFSTLTVSNMSPEDSSIYLCSVEVGGGANVLTFGAGSRLTVL.

The gene calls are TRBV20-1 and TRBJ2-7; the match to TRBD1 covers 10 bases. Germline CDR1 is DFQATT and CDR2 is SNEGSKA (reference sequence). The junction had 8 bases not matched to a gene; V was cut back by 5 bases and J by 4 bases. The CDR3 runs 14 residues. The CDR3 region has the DNA TGCAGTGCTGACGCCCGGGACAGGGGTTACGAGCAGTACTTC. Translation gives CSADARDRGYEQYF.

This chain joins TRBV5-1 and TRBJ2-3; D might be TRBD2 (6 bases). Trimming left V 8 bases short and J 6 bases short, with 13 bases between. The CDR3 runs to 12 residues. From germline, CDR1 is SGHRS and CDR2 YFSETQ. The CDR3 coding sequence is TGCGCCAGTAGCAGGGACTCTGATACGCAGTATTTT. This codes for CASSRDSDTQYF.

The chain carries TRBV10-3 and TRBJ1-5; D remains ambiguous. Looked up from germline, CDR1 is ENHRY and CDR2 is SYGVKD. The CDR3 length is 12 residues. V was trimmed by 11 bases and J by 6 bases, leaving 14 bases between them. CDR3 coding DNA: TGTGCCTCCCGAGCGGGTAGTCAGCCCCAGCATTTT. Residues: CASRAGSQPQHF.

This clonotype was found many times. The chain carries TRBV7-2 and TRBJ1-2, with D maybe TRBD1 (5 bases). Looked up from germline, CDR1 is SGHTA and CDR2 is FQGNSA. V lost 5 bases and J lost 7, with 11 bases in between. The CDR3 is made up of 12 amino acids. CDR3 loop: CASSLRQRGYTF. In nucleotides, the CDR3 is TGTGCCAGCAGCCTAAGACAGCGTGGCTACACCTTC.

This clonotype was detected many times. The chain employs TRBV5-8 and TRBJ1-1; TRBD1 agrees at 10 bases. Germline V lookup: CDR1 SGHTS, CDR2 YDEGEE. V shed 4 bases and J 0 bases; nucleotides not matched to a gene: 9. This CDR3 is 17 amino acids long. CDR3 sequence: CASSIRDRGEMNTEAFF. The CDR3 nucleotides read TGTGCCAGCAGCATCCGGGACAGGGGAGAGATGAACACTGAAGCTTTCTTT.

Many counts were recorded for this clonotype. The rearrangement uses TRBV2 and TRBJ2-5, with D tentatively TRBD2 (6 bases). From germline, CDR1 is SNHLY and CDR2 FYNNEI. The V end lost 7 bases, the J end lost 4 bases, and 13 bases lay between the germline ends. The CDR3 extends over 13 amino acids. CDR3 residues: CASKGGLVETQYF. In DNA, the CDR3 is TGTGCCAGCAAAGGAGGGTTGGTAGAGACCCAGTACTTC.

This chain links TRBV7-2 with TRBJ2-7; 10 bases line up with TRBD2. The CDR3 is 15 residues long. Trimming cost V 5 bases and J 5 bases; bases outside gene matches: 9. The germline V gene has CDR1 SGHTA and CDR2 FQGNSA. CDR3: CASSRWTSGWDEQYF. CDR3 bases: TGTGCCAGCAGCCGTTGGACTAGCGGCTGGGACGAGCAGTACTTC.

The CDR3 protein is CSAVGGRGRSETQYF. The DNA of the CDR3 is TGCAGCGCCGTAGGGGGCAGGGGGCGATCAGAGACCCAGTACTTC. The chain has TRBV29-1 and TRBJ2-5, with 8 bases aligning to TRBD1. Looked up from germline, CDR1 is SQVTM and CDR2 is ANQGSEA. This CDR3 has 15 residues. J gave up 4 bases and V 7 bases, and 14 bases lay outside the gene matches.

This chain joins TRBV15 and TRBJ2-5, with TRBD2 as a possible D gene (5 bases). Germline V lookup: CDR1 LNHNV, CDR2 YYDKDF (reference sequence). Trimming pared 3 bases from V and 5 bases from J, leaving 7 bases between. This CDR3 contains 12 residues. Here the CDR3 reads CATSSEGETQYF. In DNA form, the CDR3 reads TGTGCCACCAGCAGCGAGGGCGAGACCCAGTACTTC.

The V call is TRBV10-3, the J call TRBJ1-2; tentative D call: TRBD1 (6 bases). V was shortened by 4 bases and J by 5 bases, with 17 bases between the two germline ends. Germline V CDR1 and CDR2: ENHRY, SYGVKD. The CDR3 consists of 15 residues. CDR3 residues: CAISAQEDSAYGYTF. CDR3 sequence (DNA): TGTGCCATCAGTGCTCAAGAGGACAGCGCGTATGGCTACACCTTC.

This rearrangement joins TRBV2 to TRBJ1-5, with a possible D match to TRBD1 (5 bases). The CDR3 covers 15 residues. V lost 4 bases, J lost 4 bases, and 14 bases lay in between. The germline V gene has CDR1 SNHLY and CDR2 FYNNEI. The CDR3 protein is CASSASQGGNQPQHF. CDR3 coding DNA: TGTGCCAGCAGTGCGTCGCAGGGCGGGAATCAGCCCCAGCATTTT.

Note on this clonotype: A read error may account for a junction end that differs from germline. The chain employs TRBV29-1 and TRBJ2-7; D perhaps matches TRBD2 (5 bases). Germline V lookup: CDR1 SQVTM, CDR2 ANQGSEA. There are 11 residues in the CDR3. CDR3 bases: TGCAGCGTTGAGGGAGCTCACGAGCAGCACTTC. Residues: CSVEGAHEQHF.

This clonotype has a handful of counts. The chain couples TRBV6-1 to TRBJ1-2, with D perhaps matching TRBD1 (5 bases). The CDR3 loop spans 14 amino acids. Trimming removed 4 bases from V and 8 bases from J, with 17 bases in between. Germline CDR1 is MNHNS and CDR2 is SASEGT. The CDR3 nucleotides read TGTGCCAGCAGTGCAGGGATGGGTGTGCAGGGCTACACCTTC. This sequence encodes CASSAGMGVQGYTF.

This chain uses TRBV2 with TRBJ1-4; perhaps TRBD1 as D (6 bases). CDR1 SNHLY and CDR2 FYNNEI come from the germline V gene. Trimming removed 7 bases at V and 12 bases at J, with 9 bases between. The CDR3 is made up of 10 amino acids. The CDR3 here is CASTRGQLFF. The CDR3 DNA reads TGTGCCAGCACCCGGGGGCAACTGTTTTTT.

This clonotype was seen a few times. V and J are TRBV7-2 and TRBJ1-2; TRBD1 matches at 8 bases. V shed 6 bases, J shed 8 bases, and the junction held 14 bases outside the gene matches. The CDR3 has 15 amino acids. The germline CDR1 and CDR2 sequences are SGHTA and FQGNSA. The CDR3 loop is CASSSGQERARGYTF. The CDR3 DNA sequence: TGTGCCAGCAGTTCGGGACAGGAAAGGGCTAGAGGCTACACCTTC.

The J gene is TRBJ1-3, the V gene TRBV2; D is unclear. V dropped 6 bases and J dropped 4 bases, with 16 bases sitting between them. The length of the CDR3 is 15 residues. Germline lookup yields CDR1 SNHLY and CDR2 FYNNEI. CDR3 DNA: TGTGCCAGCAGAATACCACGACGCGGAGGAAACACCATATATTTT. The encoded protein is CASRIPRRGGNTIYF.

On this clonotype: It is unclear where the CDR3 begins or ends on the DNA, so no DNA is shown, and the CDR3 is as TCRdb lists it. The chain is built from TRBV7-3 and TRBJ2-7; the D call TRBD2 from the table was never checked on the DNA. The CDR3 totals 19 residues, both ends included. CDR1 and CDR2 (germline): SGHTA, FQGTGA. CDR3: CASSFYICSAARTVYEQYF.

Of note for this clonotype: The final CDR3 position lacks the conserved phenylalanine or tryptophan, pointing to a likely read error. The chain is built from TRBV7-8 and TRBJ2-2; the D is unclear. This CDR3 contains 11 residues. Germline V gives CDR1 SGHVS, CDR2 FQNEAQ. Trimming removed 5 bases from V and 7 bases from J, with 5 bases in between. In DNA, the CDR3 is TGTGCCAGCAGCCAGAGCGGGGAGCTGTTTCTT. Translated: CASSQSGELFL.

The sample holds many counts of this clonotype. The chain is built from TRBV7-3 and TRBJ2-7; possibly TRBD2 for D (6 bases). The CDR3 sequence is 15 residues long. V shed 4 bases and J shed 2 bases, with 15 bases lying between them. The germline CDR1 and CDR2 sequences are SGHTA and FQGTGA. The DNA for the CDR3 is TGTGCCAGCAGCTCTCACCGGGAGAATACCTACGAGCAGTACTTC. Residues: CASSSHRENTYEQYF. The whole variable domain, remainder taken from reference TRBV7-3 and TRBJ2-7, is GAGVSQTPSNKVTEKGKYVELRCDPISGHTALYWYRQSLGQGPEFLIYFQGTGAADDSGLPNDRFFAVRPEGSVSTLKIQRTERGDSAVYLCASSSHRENTYEQYFGPGTRLTVT.

With regard to this clonotype: A read error may produce the germline difference seen at one junction end. The chain links TRBV15 to TRBJ1-2, with TRBD1 identical over 8 bases. Germline V gene data show CDR1 as LNHNV and CDR2 as YYDKDF (reference sequence). This CDR3 spans 15 amino acids. CDR3 nucleotides: TGTGCCACCAGCAGAGGCAAGGACAGGGTCTATGGCCACACCTTC. This sequence encodes CATSRGKDRVYGHTF.

This clonotype appeared many times. The V gene is TRBV5-1, the J gene TRBJ2-2; TRBD2 might be the D (6 bases). The CDR3 is 14 amino acids. Trimming cost V 4 bases and J 9 bases, with 16 bases left between them. Per the germline V gene, CDR1 is SGHRS and CDR2 is YFSETQ. This CDR3 is CASSRDFPLRELFF. DNA of the CDR3: TGCGCCAGCAGCCGGGACTTCCCTCTCCGGGAGCTGTTTTTT.

As to this clonotype: Just one base apart from a much larger clone, this may be a read error. The CDR3 does not end in the conserved phenylalanine or tryptophan, so this is likely a read error. The genes are TRBV5-1 and TRBJ2-7; 9 bases agree with TRBD2. V gave up 1 base and J gave up 2 bases; unmatched junction bases: 7. There are 16 residues in the CDR3. Germline V gives CDR1 SGHRS, CDR2 YFSETQ. In nucleotides, the CDR3 is TGCGCCAGCAGCTTGCGTTTAGCGGGAGTAACCTACGAGCAGTACTCC. Translation gives CASSLRLAGVTYEQYS.